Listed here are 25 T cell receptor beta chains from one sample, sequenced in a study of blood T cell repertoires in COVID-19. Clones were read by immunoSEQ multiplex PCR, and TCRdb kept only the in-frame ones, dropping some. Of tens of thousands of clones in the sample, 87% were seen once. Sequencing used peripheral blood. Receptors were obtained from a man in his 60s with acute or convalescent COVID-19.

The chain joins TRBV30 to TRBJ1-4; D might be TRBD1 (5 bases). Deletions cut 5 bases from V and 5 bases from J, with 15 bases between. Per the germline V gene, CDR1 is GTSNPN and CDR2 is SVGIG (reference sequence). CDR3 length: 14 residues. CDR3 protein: CAWGPGQRNEKLFF. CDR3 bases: TGTGCCTGGGGTCCAGGGCAGAGGAATGAAAAACTGTTTTTT.

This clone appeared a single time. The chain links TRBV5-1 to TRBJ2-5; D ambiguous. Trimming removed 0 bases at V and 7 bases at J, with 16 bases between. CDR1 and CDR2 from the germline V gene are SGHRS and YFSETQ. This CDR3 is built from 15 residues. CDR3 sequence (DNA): TGCGCCAGCAGCTTGGTAGAAAGGCCGCGAGGGACCCAGTACTTC. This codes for CASSLVERPRGTQYF.

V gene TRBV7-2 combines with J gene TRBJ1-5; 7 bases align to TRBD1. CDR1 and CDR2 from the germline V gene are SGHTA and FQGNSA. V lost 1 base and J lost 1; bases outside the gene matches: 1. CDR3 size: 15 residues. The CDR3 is CASSLDRGSNQPQHF. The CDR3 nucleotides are TGTGCCAGCAGCTTAGACAGGGGAAGCAATCAGCCCCAGCATTTT.

The CDR3 here is CSASASGPSSYEQYF. Written as DNA, the CDR3 is TGCAGTGCTAGTGCTTCCGGTCCTAGCTCCTACGAGCAGTACTTC. The V call is TRBV20-1, the J call TRBJ2-7; D call uncertain. The length of the CDR3 is 15 residues. Between the trimmed V and J ends, which lost 3 bases and 0 bases, there was a span of 15 bases. Germline CDR1 and CDR2: DFQATT and SNEGSKA (reference sequence).

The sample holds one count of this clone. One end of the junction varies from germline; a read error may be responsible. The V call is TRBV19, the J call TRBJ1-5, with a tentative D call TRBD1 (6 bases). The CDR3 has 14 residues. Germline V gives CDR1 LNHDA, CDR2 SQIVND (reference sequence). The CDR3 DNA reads TGTGCCAGTAGAACACAGGGTAGCACTCAGCCCCAGCATTTT. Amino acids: CASRTQGSTQPQHF.

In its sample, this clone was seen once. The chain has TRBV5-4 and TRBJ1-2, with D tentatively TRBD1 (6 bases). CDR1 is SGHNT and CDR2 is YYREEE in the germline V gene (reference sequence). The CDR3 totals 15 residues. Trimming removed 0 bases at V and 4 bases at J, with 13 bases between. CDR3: CASSLGRTGLYGYTF. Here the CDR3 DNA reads TGTGCCAGCAGCTTGGGGCGCACAGGGCTCTATGGCTACACCTTC. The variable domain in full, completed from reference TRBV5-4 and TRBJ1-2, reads ETGVTQSPTHLIKTRGQQVTLRCSSQSGHNTVSWYQQALGQGPQFIFQYYREEENGRGNFPPRFSGLQFPNYSSELNVNALELDDSALYLCASSLGRTGLYGYTFGSGTRLTVV.

This chain's CDR3 is CASSQLMSSGNTIYF. CDR3 coding DNA: TGTGCCAGCAGCCAACTCATGAGCTCTGGAAACACCATATATTTT. The chain uses TRBV3-1 (or the pseudogene TRBV3-2) and TRBJ1-3; D is unclear. The CDR3 runs 15 residues. CDR1 and CDR2 (germline): LGHDT, YNNKEL (reference sequence). The V and J ends lost 2 bases and 0 bases respectively, with 8 bases between them.

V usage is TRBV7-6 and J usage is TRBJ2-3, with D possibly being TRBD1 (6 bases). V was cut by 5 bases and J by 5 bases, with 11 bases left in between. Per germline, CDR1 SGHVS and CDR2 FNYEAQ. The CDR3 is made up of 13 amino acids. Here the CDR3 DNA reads TGTGCCAGCAGCGCCCAGACAGGAGATACGCAGTATTTT. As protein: CASSAQTGDTQYF.

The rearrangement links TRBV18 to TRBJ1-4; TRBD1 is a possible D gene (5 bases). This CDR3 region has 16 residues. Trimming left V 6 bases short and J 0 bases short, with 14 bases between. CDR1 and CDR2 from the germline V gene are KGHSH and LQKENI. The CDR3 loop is CASSPSGGATNEKLFF. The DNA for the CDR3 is TGTGCCAGCTCCCCCTCCGGGGGGGCAACTAATGAAAAACTGTTTTTT.

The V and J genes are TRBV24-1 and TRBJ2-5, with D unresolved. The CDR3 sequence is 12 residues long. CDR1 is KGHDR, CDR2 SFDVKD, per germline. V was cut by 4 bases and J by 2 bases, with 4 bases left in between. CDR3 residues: CATSDPQETQYF. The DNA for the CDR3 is TGTGCCACCAGTGACCCGCAAGAGACCCAGTACTTC.

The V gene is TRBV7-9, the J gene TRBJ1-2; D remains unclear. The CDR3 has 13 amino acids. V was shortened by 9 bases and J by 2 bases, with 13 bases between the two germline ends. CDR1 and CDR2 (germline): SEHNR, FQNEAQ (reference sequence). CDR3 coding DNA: TGTGCCAGTACCTTTGGGGAGAACTATGGCTACACCTTC. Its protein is CASTFGENYGYTF.

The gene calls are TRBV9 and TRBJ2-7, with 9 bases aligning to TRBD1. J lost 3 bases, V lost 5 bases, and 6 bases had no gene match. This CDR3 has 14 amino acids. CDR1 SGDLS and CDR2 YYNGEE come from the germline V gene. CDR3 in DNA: TGTGCCAGCAGTTTGGGACAGGGAAGCTACGAGCAGTACTTC. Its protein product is CASSLGQGSYEQYF.

The CDR3 DNA follows: TGTGCCAGCAGTTTATCGCCGACTAGCTCGCAGTTCTTC. Protein product: CASSLSPTSSQFF. The chain combines TRBV27 with TRBJ2-1; 7 bases align to TRBD2. This CDR3 comprises 13 residues. V trimming: 0 bases; J trimming: 12 bases; junction bases outside the gene matches: 5. The V gene's germline CDR1 is MNHEY and CDR2 SMNVEV (reference sequence).

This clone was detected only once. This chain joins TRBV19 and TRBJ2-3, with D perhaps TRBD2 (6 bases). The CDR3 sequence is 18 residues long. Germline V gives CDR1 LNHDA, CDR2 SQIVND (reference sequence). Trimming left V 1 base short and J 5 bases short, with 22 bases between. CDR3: CASSIAPGGWGRGDTQYF. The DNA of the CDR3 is TGTGCCAGTAGTATAGCCCCCGGGGGTTGGGGCCGAGGAGATACGCAGTATTTT.

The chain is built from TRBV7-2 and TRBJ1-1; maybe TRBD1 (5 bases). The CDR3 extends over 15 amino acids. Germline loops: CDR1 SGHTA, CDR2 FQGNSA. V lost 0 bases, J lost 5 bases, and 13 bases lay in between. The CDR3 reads CASSLANGGRTEAFF. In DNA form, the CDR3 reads TGTGCCAGCAGCTTAGCGAATGGGGGGAGGACTGAAGCTTTCTTT. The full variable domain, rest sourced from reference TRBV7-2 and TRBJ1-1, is GAGVSQSPSNKVTEKGKDVELRCDPISGHTALYWYRQSLGQGLEFLIYFQGNSAPDKSGLPSDRFSAERTGGSVSTLTIQRTQQEDSAVYLCASSLANGGRTEAFFGQGTRLTVV.

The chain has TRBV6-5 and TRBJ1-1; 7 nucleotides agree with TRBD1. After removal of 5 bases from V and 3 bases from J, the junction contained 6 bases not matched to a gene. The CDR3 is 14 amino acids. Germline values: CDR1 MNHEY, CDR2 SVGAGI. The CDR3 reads CASSTGTVYTEAFF. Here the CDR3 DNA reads TGTGCCAGCAGTACCGGGACAGTTTACACTGAAGCTTTCTTT.

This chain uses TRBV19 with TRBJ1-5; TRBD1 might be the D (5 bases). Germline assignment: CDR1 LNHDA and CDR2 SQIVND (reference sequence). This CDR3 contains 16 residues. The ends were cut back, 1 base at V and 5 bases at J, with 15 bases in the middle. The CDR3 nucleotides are TGTGCCAGTAGTATAGGTCCCTGGGGGGGTGATCAGCCCCAGCATTTT. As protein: CASSIGPWGGDQPQHF.

The CDR3 nucleotides read TGTGCCAGTAGTCCGGGGATCGGGCAGCCCCAGCATTTT. Translating gives CASSPGIGQPQHF. The chain carries TRBV19 and TRBJ1-5; D gene ambiguous. The germline V and J ends were trimmed by 5 bases and 7 bases, with 12 bases remaining between them. The CDR3 is 13 amino acids. Germline CDR1 reads LNHDA; CDR2 reads SQIVND (reference sequence).

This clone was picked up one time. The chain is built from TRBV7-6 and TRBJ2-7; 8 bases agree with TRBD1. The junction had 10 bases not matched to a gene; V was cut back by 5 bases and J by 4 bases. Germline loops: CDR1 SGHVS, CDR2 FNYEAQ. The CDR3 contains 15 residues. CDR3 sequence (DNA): TGTGCCAGCAGCGATAGTGGCACAGGGGGGTACGAGCAGTACTTC. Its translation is CASSDSGTGGYEQYF.

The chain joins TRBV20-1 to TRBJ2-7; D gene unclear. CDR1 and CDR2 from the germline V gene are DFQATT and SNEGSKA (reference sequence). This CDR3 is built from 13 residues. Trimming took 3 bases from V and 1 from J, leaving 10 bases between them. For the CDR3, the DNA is TGCAGTGCTAGTGGCGACTTTTCCTACGAGCAGTACTTC. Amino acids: CSASGDFSYEQYF.

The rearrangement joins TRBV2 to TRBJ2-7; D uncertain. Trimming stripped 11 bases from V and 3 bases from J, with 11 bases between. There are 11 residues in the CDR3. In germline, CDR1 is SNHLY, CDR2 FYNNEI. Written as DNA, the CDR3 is TGTGCCTCCTCACTCCGCTACGAGCAGTACTTC. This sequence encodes CASSLRYEQYF.

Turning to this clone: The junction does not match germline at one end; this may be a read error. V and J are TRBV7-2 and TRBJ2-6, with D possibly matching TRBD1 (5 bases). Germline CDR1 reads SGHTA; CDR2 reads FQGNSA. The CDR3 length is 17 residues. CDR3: CASSLVQITSGANVLTF. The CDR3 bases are TGTGCCAGCAGCTTAGTACAGATTACCTCTGGGGCCAATGTCCTGACTTTC.

CDR3 region: CASSKGQGGNQPQHF. In DNA, the CDR3 is TGTGCCAGCAGCAAGGGACAGGGTGGCAATCAGCCCCAGCATTTT. V is TRBV7-2 and J is TRBJ1-5; 9 bases map to TRBD1. V was pared by 5 bases and J by 2 bases, with 4 bases of the junction left unmatched. Germline-derived CDR1 and CDR2 are SGHTA and FQGNSA. The CDR3 extends over 15 amino acids.

CDR3 coding DNA: TGCGCCAGCAGCCAAGATTCTTACAGGGGTTATGGCTACACCTTC. Protein sequence: CASSQDSYRGYGYTF. The chain employs TRBV4-3 and TRBJ1-2, with 7 bases fitting TRBD1. This CDR3 is built from 15 residues. After removal of 0 bases from V and 5 bases from J, the junction contained 6 bases not matched to a gene. Germline-derived CDR1 and CDR2 are LGHNA and YSLEER.

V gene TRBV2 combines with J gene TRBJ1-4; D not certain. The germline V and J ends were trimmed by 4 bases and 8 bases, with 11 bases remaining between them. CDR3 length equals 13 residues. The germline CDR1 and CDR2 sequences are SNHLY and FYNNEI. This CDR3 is CASSGVVQEKLFF. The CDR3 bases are TGTGCCAGCAGTGGGGTGGTACAGGAAAAACTGTTTTTT.